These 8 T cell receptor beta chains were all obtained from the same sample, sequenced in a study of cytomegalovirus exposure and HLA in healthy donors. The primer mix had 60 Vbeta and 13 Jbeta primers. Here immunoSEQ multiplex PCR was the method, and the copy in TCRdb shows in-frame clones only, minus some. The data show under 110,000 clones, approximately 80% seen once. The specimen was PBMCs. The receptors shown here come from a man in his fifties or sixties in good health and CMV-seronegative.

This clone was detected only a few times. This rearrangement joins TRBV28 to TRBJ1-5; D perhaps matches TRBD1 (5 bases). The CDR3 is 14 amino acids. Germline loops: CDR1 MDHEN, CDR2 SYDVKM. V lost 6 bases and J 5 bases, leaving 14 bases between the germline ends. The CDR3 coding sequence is TGTGCCAGCAGCCCTCTGACAGCACATCAGCCCCAGCATTTT. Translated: CASSPLTAHQPQHF.

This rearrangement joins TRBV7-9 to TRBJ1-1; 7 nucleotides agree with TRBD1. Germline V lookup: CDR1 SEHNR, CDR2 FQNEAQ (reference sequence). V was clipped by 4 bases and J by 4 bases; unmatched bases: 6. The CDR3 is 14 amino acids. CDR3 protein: CASSSTGDGTEAFF. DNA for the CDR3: TGTGCCAGCAGCTCAACAGGGGATGGCACTGAAGCTTTCTTT.

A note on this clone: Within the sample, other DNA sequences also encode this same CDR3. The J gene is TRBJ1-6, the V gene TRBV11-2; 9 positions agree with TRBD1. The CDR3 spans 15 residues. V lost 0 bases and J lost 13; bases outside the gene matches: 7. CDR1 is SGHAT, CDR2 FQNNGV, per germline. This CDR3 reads CASSLDRDRVSPLHF. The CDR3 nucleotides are TGTGCCAGCAGCTTAGACCGGGACAGGGTATCCCCCCTCCACTTT.

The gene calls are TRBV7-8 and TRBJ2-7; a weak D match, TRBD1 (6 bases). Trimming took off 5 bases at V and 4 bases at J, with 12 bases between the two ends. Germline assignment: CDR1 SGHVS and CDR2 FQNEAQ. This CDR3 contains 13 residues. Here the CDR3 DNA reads TGTGCCAGCAGCCGAACAGGGAGTTACGAGCAGTACGTC. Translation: CASSRTGSYEQYV.

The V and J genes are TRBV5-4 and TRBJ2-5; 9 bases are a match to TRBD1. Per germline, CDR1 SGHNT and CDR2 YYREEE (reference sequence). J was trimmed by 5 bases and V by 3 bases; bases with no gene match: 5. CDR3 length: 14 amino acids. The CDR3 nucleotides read TGTGCCAGCAGCTCGGGACAGGGCGGGGAGACCCAGTACTTC. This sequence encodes CASSSGQGGETQYF.

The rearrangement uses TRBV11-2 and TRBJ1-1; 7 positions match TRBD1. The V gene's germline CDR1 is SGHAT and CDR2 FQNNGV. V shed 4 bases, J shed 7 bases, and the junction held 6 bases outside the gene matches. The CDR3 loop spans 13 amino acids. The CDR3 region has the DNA TGTGCCAGCAGCTCGCAGGGGGTGGGTGAAGCTTTCTTT. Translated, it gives CASSSQGVGEAFF.

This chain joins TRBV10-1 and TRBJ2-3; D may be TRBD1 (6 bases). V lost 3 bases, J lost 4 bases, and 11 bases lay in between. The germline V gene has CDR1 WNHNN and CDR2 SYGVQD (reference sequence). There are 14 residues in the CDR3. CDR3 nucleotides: TGCGCCAGCAGTGACCCACAGGGAGCAGATACGCAGTATTTT. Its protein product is CASSDPQGADTQYF.

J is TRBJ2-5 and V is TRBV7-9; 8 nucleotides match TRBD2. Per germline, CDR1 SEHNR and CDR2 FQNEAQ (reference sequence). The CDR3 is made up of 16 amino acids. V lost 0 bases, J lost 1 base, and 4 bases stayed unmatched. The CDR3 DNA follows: TGTGCCAGCAGCTTAGCAAGAGCGGGGGCCCAAGAGACCCAGTACTTC. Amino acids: CASSLARAGAQETQYF.